The 10 T cell receptor beta chains given below trace back to one sample, sequenced in a study of identifying expanded T cells in peripheral blood. This table comes from immunoSEQ multiplex PCR, and its TCRdb copy is limited to in-frame clones, with some not included. The sample has about 81,000 clones; around 83% are singletons. The specimen was blood. These receptors were taken from a person between 18 and 69 years old in good health.

This clone showed up just once. The J gene is TRBJ2-7, the V gene TRBV29-1; TRBD2 is a possible D gene (5 bases). Germline-derived CDR1 and CDR2 are SQVTM and ANQGSEA. The V gene lost 4 bases and the J gene lost 6 bases, with 16 bases spanning the gap. This CDR3 has 13 residues. CDR3 region: CSVGTLSVREQYF. The DNA of the CDR3 is TGCAGCGTTGGGACTCTTTCTGTCCGCGAGCAGTACTTC.

The V call is TRBV5-6, the J call TRBJ2-2, with 10 bases lining up with TRBD1. Germline CDR1 reads SGHDT; CDR2 reads YYEEEE. Trimming removed 4 bases from V and 6 bases from J; junction bases left unmatched: 3. The CDR3 is made up of 14 amino acids. CDR3 region: CASSRGQGAGELFF. In DNA, the CDR3 is TGTGCCAGCAGCAGAGGACAGGGGGCCGGGGAGCTGTTTTTT.

The chain joins TRBV7-2 to TRBJ2-3, with 11 bases aligning to TRBD2. With 5 bases clipped from V and 4 bases from J, the junction kept 8 bases outside the gene matches. The CDR3 has 16 residues. From germline, CDR1 is SGHTA and CDR2 FQGNSA. CDR3 in DNA: TGTGCCAGCAGCCGGGTAGCGGGAGGGCCCGCAGATACGCAGTATTTT. Protein sequence: CASSRVAGGPADTQYF.

In this sample, this clone turned up a few times. The V and J genes are TRBV21-1 and TRBJ2-7. TRBV21-1 is termed a pseudogene. The CDR3 totals 11 residues. For the CDR3, the DNA is TGTGCGATAATTAGGGGGGAATGTAAGTACTTC. It encodes CAIIRGECKYF.

The rearrangement joins TRBV7-2 to TRBJ2-5, with 7 bases aligning to TRBD1. J was trimmed by 5 bases and V by 6 bases; bases with no gene match: 6. Germline CDR1 and CDR2: SGHTA and FQGNSA. The CDR3 length is 13 residues. The CDR3 DNA reads TGTGCCAGCAGAGAGACAGGGACGGAGACCCAGTACTTC. Its translation is CASRETGTETQYF.

V usage is TRBV7-9 and J usage is TRBJ1-1; 7 bases are shared with TRBD1. CDR1 and CDR2 (germline): SEHNR, FQNEAQ (reference sequence). This CDR3 spans 19 amino acids. V was pared by 3 bases and J by 4 bases, with 20 bases of the junction left unmatched. The CDR3 sequence is CASSLGQLDPLLWGTEAFF. The CDR3 region has the DNA TGTGCCAGCAGCTTGGGACAGTTAGACCCGCTCTTATGGGGCACTGAAGCTTTCTTT.

V usage is TRBV4-2 and J usage is TRBJ2-1, with D perhaps matching TRBD1 (6 bases). Looked up from germline, CDR1 is LGHNA and CDR2 is YNFKEQ. Deletions cut 2 bases from V and 4 bases from J, with 21 bases between. The CDR3 runs to 18 residues. The CDR3 loop reads CASSQPESPMGAYNEQFF. As DNA, the CDR3 is TGTGCCAGCAGCCAACCTGAATCCCCCATGGGGGCTTACAATGAGCAGTTCTTC.

This clone has a handful of counts. The chain employs TRBV27 and TRBJ1-2; possibly TRBD1 for D (5 bases). CDR3 length equals 13 residues. Trimming removed 5 bases from V and 7 bases from J, with 14 bases in between. Germline values: CDR1 MNHEY, CDR2 SMNVEV (reference sequence). CDR3 region: CASSPGGRGGYTF. The CDR3 bases are TGTGCCAGCAGTCCCGGGGGGAGGGGTGGCTACACCTTC.

V and J are TRBV5-1 and TRBJ2-7, with TRBD1 matching 9 bases. The CDR3 runs to 15 residues. Germline loops: CDR1 SGHRS, CDR2 YFSETQ. V shed 2 bases and J 2 bases; nucleotides not matched to a gene: 5. CDR3 residues: CASSFGQGFTYEQYF. DNA for the CDR3: TGCGCCAGCAGCTTTGGACAGGGGTTCACCTACGAGCAGTACTTC.

The CDR3 nucleotides read TGTGCCACCAGCAGGGCAGGGTTTTCCTATGGCTACACCTTC. Translated: CATSRAGFSYGYTF. The V gene is TRBV15, the J gene TRBJ1-2, with a tentative D call TRBD1 (5 bases). Germline V gene data show CDR1 as LNHNV and CDR2 as YYDKDF (reference sequence). The CDR3 has 14 amino acids. Trimming took off 3 bases at V and 4 bases at J, with 12 bases between the two ends.